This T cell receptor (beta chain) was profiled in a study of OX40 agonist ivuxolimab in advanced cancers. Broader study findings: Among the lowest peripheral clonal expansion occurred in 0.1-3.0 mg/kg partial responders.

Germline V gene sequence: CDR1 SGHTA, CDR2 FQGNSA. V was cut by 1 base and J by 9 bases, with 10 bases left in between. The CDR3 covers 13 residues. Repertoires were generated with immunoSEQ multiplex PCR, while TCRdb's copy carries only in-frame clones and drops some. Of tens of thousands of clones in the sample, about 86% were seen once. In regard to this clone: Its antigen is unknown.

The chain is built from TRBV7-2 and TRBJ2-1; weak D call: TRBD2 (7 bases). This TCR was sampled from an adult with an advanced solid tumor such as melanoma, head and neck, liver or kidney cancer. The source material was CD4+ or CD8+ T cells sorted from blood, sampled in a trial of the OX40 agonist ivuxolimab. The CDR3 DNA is TGTGCCAGCAGCTTAGGCGGGGGCCCTGAGCAGTTCTTC. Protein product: CASSLGGGPEQFF.